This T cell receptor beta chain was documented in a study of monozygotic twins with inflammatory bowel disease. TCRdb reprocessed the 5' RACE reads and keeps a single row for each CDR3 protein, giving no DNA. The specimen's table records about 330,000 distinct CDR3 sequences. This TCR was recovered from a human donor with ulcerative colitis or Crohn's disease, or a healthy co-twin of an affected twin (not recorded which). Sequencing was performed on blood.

The CDR3 protein is CASQYRSGTDTQYF. V is TRBV14 and J is TRBJ2-3; with no DNA, the TCRdb D assignment of TRBD2 cannot be verified. The CDR3 contains 14 residues. Germline V lookup: CDR1 SGHDN, CDR2 FVKESK.